The 30 T cell receptor beta chains below all came from one sample that was sequenced in a study of immune evolution from preneoplasia to lung adenocarcinoma. Measured with immunoSEQ multiplex PCR; TCRdb has only the in-frame clones, and not every one. Among over 9,500 clones, approximately 90% were seen once, and the ten largest hold about 2.8%. Sequenced sample: FFPE invasive lung adenocarcinoma tissue. The source of these receptors is a person aged 65 to 85 with invasive lung adenocarcinoma. Some clones in this sample may be carry-over from other donors' samples.

The J gene is TRBJ1-5, the V gene TRBV28, with D hard to call. This CDR3 region has 15 residues. CDR1 MDHEN and CDR2 SYDVKM come from the germline V gene. Trimming took 3 bases from V and 2 from J, leaving 11 bases between them. For the CDR3, the DNA is TGTGCCAGCAGTTTCGGCGTGAGGGGCAATCAGCCCCAGCATTTT. Amino acids: CASSFGVRGNQPQHF.

V is TRBV9 and J is TRBJ2-5; a possible D gene is TRBD2 (6 bases). Trimming took 2 bases from V and 4 from J, leaving 6 bases between them. CDR3 length: 12 residues. In germline, CDR1 is SGDLS, CDR2 YYNGEE. The CDR3, as DNA: TGTGCCAGCAGCGTGGGGGGAGAGACCCAGTACTTC. This gives the protein CASSVGGETQYF.

V is TRBV6-1 and J is TRBJ2-7; no firm D call. V was trimmed by 3 bases and J by 3 bases, leaving 0 bases between them. Germline values: CDR1 MNHNS, CDR2 SASEGT. The CDR3 loop spans 10 amino acids. The CDR3 reads CASSDYEQYF. Written as DNA, the CDR3 is TGTGCCAGCAGTGACTACGAGCAGTACTTC.

This sequence joins TRBV15 and TRBJ2-5; TRBD1 is a possible D gene (5 bases). This CDR3 region has 11 residues. Trimming took off 6 bases at V and 4 bases at J, with 6 bases between the two ends. The germline V gene encodes CDR1 LNHNV and CDR2 YYDKDF (reference sequence). CDR3 DNA: TGTGCCACCAGAGGGGCAGAGACCCAGTACTTC. It translates to CATRGAETQYF. The whole variable domain, filled in from reference TRBV15 and TRBJ2-5, reads DAMVIQNPRYQVTQFGKPVTLSCSQTLNHNVMYWYQQKSSQAPKLLFHYYDKDFNNEADTPDNFQSRRPNTSFCFLDIRSPGLGDTAMYLCATRGAETQYFGPGTRLLVL.

The chain links TRBV28 to TRBJ2-7; D uncertain. Germline V gene sequence: CDR1 MDHEN, CDR2 SYDVKM. Between the trimmed V and J ends, which lost 2 bases and 0 bases, there was a span of 8 bases. This CDR3 contains 14 residues. The DNA for the CDR3 is TGTGCCAGCAGTTTACAAGGATTCTCCTACGAGCAGTACTTC. Translated: CASSLQGFSYEQYF.

CDR3 protein: CARLVLCSGANVLTF. CDR3 sequence (DNA): TGTGCCCGATTAGTCCTTTGCTCTGGGGCCAACGTCCTGACTTTC. The chain links TRBV9 to TRBJ2-6; D is ambiguous. CDR3 size: 15 residues. The V and J ends lost 10 bases and 0 bases respectively, with 14 bases between them. Germline V gives CDR1 SGDLS, CDR2 YYNGEE.

The rearrangement links TRBV19 to TRBJ1-1; D unclear. This CDR3 has 13 amino acids. CDR1 is LNHDA and CDR2 is SQIVND in the germline V gene (reference sequence). V was cut by 6 bases and J by 4 bases, with 12 bases left in between. The CDR3 protein is CASSGSVTTEAFF. The CDR3 coding sequence is TGTGCCAGTAGCGGCTCAGTGACCACTGAAGCTTTCTTT.

The chain uses TRBV7-3 and TRBJ2-5; 8 bases map to TRBD2. From germline, CDR1 is SGHTA and CDR2 FQGTGA. The CDR3 spans 15 residues. V lost 5 bases, J lost 2 bases, and 7 bases stayed unmatched. CDR3 in DNA: TGTGCCAGCAGCCCGGGGGGGACTAGTCAAGAGACCCAGTACTTC. Its protein product is CASSPGGTSQETQYF.

The CDR3, as DNA: TGTGCCAGCAGTCGTCCGGGGGCTGAAGCTTTCTTT. The encoded protein is CASSRPGAEAFF. The chain joins TRBV6-5 to TRBJ1-1; tentatively, D is TRBD1 (5 bases). Germline CDR1 MNHEY, CDR2 SVGAGI. Trimming shortened V by 5 bases and J by 6 bases, and 10 bases separated the two germline ends. The CDR3 extends over 12 amino acids.

V is TRBV5-1 and J is TRBJ1-1; D remains ambiguous. CDR1 is SGHRS, CDR2 YFSETQ, per germline. The ends were cut back, 0 bases at V and 5 bases at J, with 11 bases in the middle. The CDR3 runs to 14 residues. CDR3 amino acids: CASSLAAGGTEAFF. The CDR3 DNA reads TGCGCCAGCAGCTTGGCCGCGGGAGGAACTGAAGCTTTCTTT.

This clone has more than one count but fewer than ten. The rearrangement links TRBV5-8 to TRBJ2-7; no clear D gene. Looked up from germline, CDR1 is SGHTS and CDR2 is YDEGEE. The CDR3 extends over 13 amino acids. V was clipped by 1 base and J by 5 bases, with 10 bases between them. The CDR3 nucleotides read TGTGCCAGCAGCTTGTCGCCTTCCCACGAGCAGTACTTC. It is translated as CASSLSPSHEQYF.

The chain employs TRBV4-2 and TRBJ2-5; possibly TRBD1 for D (6 bases). The CDR3 contains 15 residues. The germline V gene encodes CDR1 LGHNA and CDR2 YNFKEQ. V gave up 1 base and J gave up 2 bases, with 11 bases separating them. This CDR3 reads CASSQAVGQQETQYF. The CDR3 region has the DNA TGTGCCAGCAGCCAAGCCGTTGGACAGCAAGAGACCCAGTACTTC.

The V call is TRBV6-5, the J call TRBJ2-7; no clear D gene. Trimming pared 4 bases from V and 5 bases from J, leaving 6 bases between. Per the germline V gene, CDR1 is MNHEY and CDR2 is SVGAGI. This CDR3 spans 11 amino acids. The CDR3 DNA is TGTGCCAGCAGTTCCCCGAACGAGCAGTACTTC. This translates into CASSSPNEQYF.

This clone was seen a single time. The chain has TRBV2 and TRBJ2-7; unclear D gene. CDR1 and CDR2 from the germline V gene are SNHLY and FYNNEI. CDR3 length: 12 amino acids. With 2 bases removed from V and 4 bases from J, the gap between germline ends came to 6 bases. The CDR3 nucleotides are TGTGCCAGCAGTGAAACTGGATACGAGCAGTACTTC. Translation: CASSETGYEQYF.

The chain has TRBV2 and TRBJ2-7, with a tentative D call TRBD1 (5 bases). This CDR3 has 11 residues. Germline lookup yields CDR1 SNHLY and CDR2 FYNNEI. Trimming stripped 8 bases from V and 4 bases from J, with 9 bases between. The CDR3: CASDRQYEQYF. CDR3 bases: TGTGCCAGCGACAGACAATACGAGCAGTACTTC. The full variable domain, its missing parts supplied by reference TRBV2 and TRBJ2-7, is EPEVTQTPSHQVTQMGQEVILRCVPISNHLYFYWYRQILGQKVEFLVSFYNNEISEKSEIFDDQFSVERPDGSNFTLKIRSTKLEDSAMYFCASDRQYEQYFGPGTRLTVT.

The chain joins TRBV6-5 to TRBJ2-1; a possible D gene is TRBD1 (7 bases). Germline V CDR1 and CDR2: MNHEY, SVGAGI. The germline V and J ends were trimmed by 5 bases and 1 base, with 9 bases remaining between them. The CDR3 covers 14 residues. The chain's CDR3 is CASSQGGSYNEQFF. The CDR3 nucleotides are TGTGCCAGCAGTCAGGGGGGTTCCTACAATGAGCAGTTCTTC.

The chain has TRBV9 and TRBJ2-1, with 7 positions matching TRBD1. Germline loops: CDR1 SGDLS, CDR2 YYNGEE. J lost 0 bases, V lost 4 bases, and 4 bases had no gene match. The CDR3 contains 15 residues. CDR3: CASSITGVSYNEQFF. The CDR3 DNA sequence: TGTGCCAGCAGCATCACAGGGGTCTCCTACAATGAGCAGTTCTTC.

V and J are TRBV11-2 and TRBJ1-2; D call uncertain. Trimming took 5 bases from V and 6 from J, leaving 16 bases between them. The germline CDR1 and CDR2 sequences are SGHAT and FQNNGV. The CDR3 length is 14 residues. This CDR3 reads CASSPYGRKHGYTF. The CDR3 DNA reads TGTGCCAGCAGCCCCTACGGCCGCAAGCATGGCTACACCTTC.

The chain recombines TRBV19 with TRBJ2-7, with TRBD2 matching 14 bases. Germline assignment: CDR1 LNHDA and CDR2 SQIVND (reference sequence). The CDR3 length is 18 residues. The V and J ends lost 5 bases and 5 bases, in that order; junction bases with no gene match: 14. The CDR3 region has the DNA TGTGCCAGTAGTTTCGGGACTAGCGGGAGCCAGCCTATCGACGAGCAGTACTTC. This gives the protein CASSFGTSGSQPIDEQYF.

This clone was detected only once. V is TRBV5-6 and J is TRBJ1-1; TRBD1 is a possible D gene (5 bases). Per the germline V gene, CDR1 is SGHDT and CDR2 is YYEEEE. Trimming took 2 bases from V and 3 from J, leaving 14 bases between them. The CDR3 runs to 15 residues. In DNA, the CDR3 is TGTGCCAGCAGCTTCCACGGCAGGGTGGACACTGAAGCTTTCTTT. Residues: CASSFHGRVDTEAFF.

The chain links TRBV18 to TRBJ2-4; tentatively, D is TRBD1 (5 bases). The germline V gene encodes CDR1 KGHSH and CDR2 LQKENI. There are 14 residues in the CDR3. V was cut by 5 bases and J by 8 bases, with 16 bases left in between. The CDR3 protein is CASSDRPQLDIQYF. For the CDR3, the DNA is TGTGCCAGCTCAGACAGACCCCAATTGGACATTCAGTACTTC.

The V call is TRBV6-1, the J call TRBJ2-7; D unresolved. The ends were cut back, 4 bases at V and 2 bases at J, with 6 bases in the middle. CDR1 and CDR2 from the germline V gene are MNHNS and SASEGT. The CDR3 is made up of 12 amino acids. CDR3 nucleotide sequence: TGTGCCAGCAGTGTACAGACCTACGAGCAGTACTTC. It translates to CASSVQTYEQYF.

The chain links TRBV6-1 to TRBJ2-7; D could derive from TRBD1 or TRBD2 (7 bases each). Germline V gives CDR1 MNHNS, CDR2 SASEGT. CDR3 length: 14 residues. Trimming left V 3 bases short and J 2 bases short, with 11 bases between. CDR3 in DNA: TGTGCCAGCAGTGACAGGGGGGGCCCCTACGAGCAGTACTTC. Residues: CASSDRGGPYEQYF.

This chain links TRBV7-9 with TRBJ1-2; D unclear. The CDR3 is 13 amino acids. Germline V CDR1 and CDR2: SEHNR, FQNEAQ (reference sequence). V lost 0 bases, J lost 3 bases, and 5 bases lay in between. The CDR3 protein is CASSLATDYGYTF. CDR3 in DNA: TGTGCCAGCAGCTTAGCGACTGACTATGGCTACACCTTC.

The rearrangement uses TRBV30 and TRBJ2-3; unclear D gene. The CDR3 has 13 amino acids. Germline-derived CDR1 and CDR2 are GTSNPN and SVGIG (reference sequence). Trimming removed 4 bases at V and 0 bases at J, with 8 bases between. As DNA, the CDR3 is TGTGCCTGGACCCCGTTGAGCACAGATACGCAGTATTTT. This translates into CAWTPLSTDTQYF.

The chain couples TRBV4-1 to TRBJ1-1, with a tentative D call TRBD1 (5 bases). Germline CDR1 is MGHRA and CDR2 is YSYEKL. This CDR3 has 19 residues. The V end lost 3 bases, the J end lost 1 base, and 24 bases lay between the germline ends. The CDR3 DNA follows: TGCGCCAGCAGCCACCAAATAACGAGCAGGGCTGTAGGGAACACTGAAGCTTTCTTT. It specifies CASSHQITSRAVGNTEAFF.

In the case of this clone: The junction differs from germline at one of its ends, possibly a read error. The chain has TRBV11-3 and TRBJ2-3; D may match TRBD1 or TRBD2 (6 bases each). The CDR3 has 16 residues. Germline assignment: CDR1 SGHNT and CDR2 YENEEA. The chain's CDR3 is CASSLGGSLGTDTQYF. CDR3 DNA sequence: TGTGCCAGCAGCTTGGGGGGCTCATTGGGCACAGATACGCAATATTTT.

The rearrangement joins TRBV9 to TRBJ2-2; 9 bases align to TRBD1. V lost 3 bases and J lost 1; bases outside the gene matches: 7. Germline CDR1 is SGDLS and CDR2 is YYNGEE. This CDR3 has 17 residues. The CDR3 loop reads CASSAQGANMNTGELFF. In DNA, the CDR3 is TGTGCCAGCAGCGCACAGGGGGCGAATATGAACACCGGGGAGCTGTTTTTT.

The CDR3 sequence is CASSLGSSGANVLTF. The CDR3 coding sequence is TGTGCCAGCAGTTTAGGGAGCTCTGGGGCCAACGTCCTGACTTTC. The gene calls are TRBV27 and TRBJ2-6; D possibly corresponds to TRBD2 (5 bases). CDR1 MNHEY and CDR2 SMNVEV come from the germline V gene (reference sequence). V was pared by 2 bases and J by 0 bases, with 5 bases between. CDR3 size: 15 residues.

This CDR3 reads CSVEDLAGDIQYF. CDR3 nucleotide sequence: TGCAGCGTTGAAGATCTGGCAGGGGACATTCAGTACTTC. The chain is built from TRBV29-1 and TRBJ2-4, with D perhaps TRBD1 (6 bases). This CDR3 has 13 amino acids. V was cut by 0 bases and J by 8 bases, with 11 bases left in between. CDR1 and CDR2 from the germline V gene are SQVTM and ANQGSEA.